This TCR beta chain stems from a study of blood T cells in healthy people across ages. This clonotype was recorded a few times. Its antigen remains unidentified. Next came a second PCR, run for about 6 to 12 cycles, which used a sample-barcoded 5' primer along with a J-beta primer mix. From the 5' RACE reads, TCRdb called clonotypes with MiXCR, one entry per CDR3 protein. The sample contains 1.2 million to 1.5 million distinct CDR3 sequences, 59% of which appear only once. Staff drew ten milliliters of peripheral blood from each donor. Each sample used at least 6 million PBMCs. The CDR3 contains 18 residues. Germline V lookup: CDR1 LNHNV, CDR2 YYDKDF (reference sequence). V gave up 3 bases and J gave up 3 bases, with 23 bases separating them. Overall study results and limits: Donors of long life had a larger count of naive CD4+ cells and greater diversity than aged donors. Higher naive T cell percentage went strongly together with higher TCR beta diversity.

The receptor comes from a man aged 18-30 years in good health. V usage is TRBV15 and J usage is TRBJ2-5, with a possible D match to TRBD1 (5 bases). Sequenced: blood. CDR3 loop: CATSSTNSGRSGKETQYF. DNA for the CDR3: TGTGCCACCAGCAGCACCAACTCAGGGCGGAGTGGTAAAGAGACCCAGTACTTC. The whole variable domain, filled in from reference TRBV15 and TRBJ2-5, reads DAMVIQNPRYQVTQFGKPVTLSCSQTLNHNVMYWYQQKSSQAPKLLFHYYDKDFNNEADTPDNFQSRRPNTSFCFLDIRSPGLGDTAMYLCATSSTNSGRSGKETQYFGPGTRLLVL.